The sequence of this T cell receptor beta chain was determined in a study of blood T cell repertoires in COVID-19 (TCRdb year 2020). Describing the broader study: Collaborator samples came from the United States, Italy and Spain and covered acute and convalescent phases of COVID-19. The prospective study material was composed of cDNA or gDNA derived from T cells, B-cell-depleted T cells, or PBMCs. Subjects who had been exposed to COVID-19, were actively infected with it, or had recovered from it provided the deeply sampled blood TCRbeta repertoires that made up the dataset. The repertoires were released in a freely available public database meant as a resource for research on the immune response to SARS-CoV-2. The samples were drawn from two sources: the first 160 participants of the ongoing ImmuneRACE study, and 1,254 subjects contributed by 6 global collaborators. A de-identified subject ID, COVID-19 status, age in years and sex were almost always included in the sample metadata. Where available, HLA class I and class II types were taken from metadata supplied by the sample provider and were not determined by assay-based typing. The investigation overall reported the following: The quantity of clinical and demographic metadata differed by source and by participant and was supplied without curation.

Whole blood was collected in K2EDTA tubes by collaborating institutions according to the institutions' own protocols. Collaborator samples were shipped for TCRbeta analysis as frozen whole blood, isolated PBMCs, or DNA extracted from either sample type. The immunoSEQ Assay, a bias-controlled multiplex PCR, was used to amplify TCRbeta CDR3 regions from genomic DNA. Processing in the source paper ran as follows. The number of nucleated cells in each sample was estimated from the amplification of reference gene primers within the assay. Sequence reads were collapsed and filtered to measure the absolute abundance of every unique TCRbeta CDR3 rearrangement. For each sample, productive Simpson clonality was calculated by taking the square root of Simpson's diversity index across productive rearrangements. TCRdb provides this immuneACCESS table in a form limited to in-frame rearrangements. Some clones are lacking; in checked studies, under half of them reflect an unresolved V gene, and why the rest are absent is not known. Clonal size and the V and J genes are those of that table, whereas D and trimming came from the DNA. For this sample there are roughly 97,000 clones; around 85% appear just once. Of the sample, approximately 3.5% falls within the top ten clones.

Regarding this clone: Its antigen remains undetermined. No much larger clone is present one base from it, and per-base qualities are unavailable.

V was cut back by 5 bases and J by 4 bases, leaving a gap of 14 bases between them. According to the germline V gene, CDR1 reads SGHVS and CDR2 reads FQNEAQ. From the cysteine up to the phenylalanine, the CDR3 has a length of 14 residues. The retained sequence is limited to the CDR3, 42 bases, with the frame set at the first base. The specimen was peripheral blood. Recombination connected TRBV7-8 to TRBJ1-2; the D gene assignment is ambiguous. This sequence was found in a woman of 80 years or more with active or convalescent COVID-19. The bases read TGTGCCAGCAGCACCTCAAAGGAGGCCTATGGCTACACCTTC. This encodes CASSTSKEAYGYTF.